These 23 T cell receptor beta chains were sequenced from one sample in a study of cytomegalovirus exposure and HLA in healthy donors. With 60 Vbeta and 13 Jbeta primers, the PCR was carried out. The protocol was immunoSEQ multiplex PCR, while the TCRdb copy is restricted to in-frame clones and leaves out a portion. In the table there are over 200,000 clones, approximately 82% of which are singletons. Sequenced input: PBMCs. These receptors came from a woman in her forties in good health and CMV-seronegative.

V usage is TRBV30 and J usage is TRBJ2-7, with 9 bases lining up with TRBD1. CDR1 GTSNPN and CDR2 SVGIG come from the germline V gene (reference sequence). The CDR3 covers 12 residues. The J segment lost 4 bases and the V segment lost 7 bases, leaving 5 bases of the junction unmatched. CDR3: CALRDRGYEQYF. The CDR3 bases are TGTGCCTTACGAGACAGGGGGTACGAGCAGTACTTC.

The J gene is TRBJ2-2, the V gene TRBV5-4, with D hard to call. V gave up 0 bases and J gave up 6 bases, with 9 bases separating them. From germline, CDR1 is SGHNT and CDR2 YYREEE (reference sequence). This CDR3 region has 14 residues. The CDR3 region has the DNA TGTGCCAGCAGCTTGGGTTTTGGGCCCGGGGAGCTGTTTTTT. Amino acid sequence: CASSLGFGPGELFF.

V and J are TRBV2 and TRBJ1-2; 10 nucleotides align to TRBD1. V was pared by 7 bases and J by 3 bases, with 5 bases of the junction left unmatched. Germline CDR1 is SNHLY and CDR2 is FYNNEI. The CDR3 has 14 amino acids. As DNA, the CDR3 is TGTGCCAGCAAGAGACAGGGGGCAGACTATGGCTACACCTTC. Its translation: CASKRQGADYGYTF.

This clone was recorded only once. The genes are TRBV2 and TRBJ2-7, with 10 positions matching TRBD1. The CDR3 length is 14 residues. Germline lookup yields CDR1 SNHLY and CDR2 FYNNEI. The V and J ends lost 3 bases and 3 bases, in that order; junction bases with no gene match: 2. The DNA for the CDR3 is TGTGCCAGCAGTGACGACAGGGGGCTCTACGAGCAGTACTTC. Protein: CASSDDRGLYEQYF.

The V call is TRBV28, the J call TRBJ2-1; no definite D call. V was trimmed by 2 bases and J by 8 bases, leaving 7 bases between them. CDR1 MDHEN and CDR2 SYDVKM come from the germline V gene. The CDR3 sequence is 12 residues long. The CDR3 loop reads CASSLSVDEQFF. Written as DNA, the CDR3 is TGTGCCAGCAGTTTAAGCGTTGATGAGCAGTTCTTC.

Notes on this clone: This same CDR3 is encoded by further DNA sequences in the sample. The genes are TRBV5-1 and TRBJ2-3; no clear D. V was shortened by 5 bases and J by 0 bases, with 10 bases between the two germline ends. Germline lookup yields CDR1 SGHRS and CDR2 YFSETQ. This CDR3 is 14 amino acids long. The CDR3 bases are TGCGCCAGCAGTTCTCAAGCTAGCACAGATACGCAGTATTTT. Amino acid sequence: CASSSQASTDTQYF.

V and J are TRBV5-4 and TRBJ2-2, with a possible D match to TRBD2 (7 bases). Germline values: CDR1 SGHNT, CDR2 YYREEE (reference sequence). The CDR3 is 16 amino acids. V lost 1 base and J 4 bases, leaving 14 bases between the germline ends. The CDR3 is CASSLYGGAATGELFF. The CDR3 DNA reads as TGTGCCAGCAGCTTGTATGGGGGGGCCGCCACCGGGGAGCTGTTTTTT.

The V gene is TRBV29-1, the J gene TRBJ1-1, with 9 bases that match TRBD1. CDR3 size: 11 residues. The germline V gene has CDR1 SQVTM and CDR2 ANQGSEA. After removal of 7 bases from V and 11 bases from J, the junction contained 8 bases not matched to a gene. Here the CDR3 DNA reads TGCAGCGGGTGGACAGGGGTAGAGGCTTTCTTT. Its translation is CSGWTGVEAFF.

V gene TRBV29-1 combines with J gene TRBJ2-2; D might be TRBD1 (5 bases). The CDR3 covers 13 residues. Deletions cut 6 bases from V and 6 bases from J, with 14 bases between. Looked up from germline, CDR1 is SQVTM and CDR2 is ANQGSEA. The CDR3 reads CSVGRAMAGELFF. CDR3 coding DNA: TGCAGCGTCGGCAGGGCCATGGCCGGGGAGCTGTTTTTT.

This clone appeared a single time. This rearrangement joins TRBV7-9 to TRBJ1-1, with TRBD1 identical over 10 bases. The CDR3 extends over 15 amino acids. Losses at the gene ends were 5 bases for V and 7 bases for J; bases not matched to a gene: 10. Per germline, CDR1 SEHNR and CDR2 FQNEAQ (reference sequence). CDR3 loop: CASSLRQGAIGEAFF. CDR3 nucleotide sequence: TGTGCCAGCAGCCTTAGACAGGGGGCGATTGGTGAAGCTTTCTTT.

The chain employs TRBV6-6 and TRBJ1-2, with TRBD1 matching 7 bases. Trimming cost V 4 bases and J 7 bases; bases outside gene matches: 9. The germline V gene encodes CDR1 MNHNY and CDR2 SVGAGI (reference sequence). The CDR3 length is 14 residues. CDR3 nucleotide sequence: TGTGCCAGCAGTTTAGGGACAGTCGTAGGTGGCTACACCTTC. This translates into CASSLGTVVGGYTF.

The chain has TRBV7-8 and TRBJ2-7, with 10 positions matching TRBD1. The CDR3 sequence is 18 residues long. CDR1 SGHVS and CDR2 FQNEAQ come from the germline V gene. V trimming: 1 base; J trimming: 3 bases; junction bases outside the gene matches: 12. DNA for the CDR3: TGTGCCAGCAGCTTAGGGGACAGGGGTGGGGCCCAGATCTACGAGCAGTACTTC. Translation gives CASSLGDRGGAQIYEQYF.

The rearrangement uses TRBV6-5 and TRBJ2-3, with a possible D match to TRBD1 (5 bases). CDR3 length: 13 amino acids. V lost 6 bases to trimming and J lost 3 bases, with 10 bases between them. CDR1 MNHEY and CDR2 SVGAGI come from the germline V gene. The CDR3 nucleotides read TGTGCCAGCAGGGGGCTGAGAACAGATACGCAGTATTTT. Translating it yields CASRGLRTDTQYF.

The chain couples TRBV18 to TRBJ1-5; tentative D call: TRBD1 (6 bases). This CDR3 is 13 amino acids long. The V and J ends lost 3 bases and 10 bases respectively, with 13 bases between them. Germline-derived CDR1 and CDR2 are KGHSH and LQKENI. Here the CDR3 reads CASSPFDRNPQHF. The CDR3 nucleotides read TGTGCCAGCTCACCCTTCGACAGGAACCCCCAGCATTTT.

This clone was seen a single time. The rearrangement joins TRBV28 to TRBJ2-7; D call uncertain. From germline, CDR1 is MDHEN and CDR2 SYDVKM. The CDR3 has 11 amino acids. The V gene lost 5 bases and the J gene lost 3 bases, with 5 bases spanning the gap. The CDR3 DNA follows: TGTGCCAGCAGTACAGACTACGAGCAGTACTTC. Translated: CASSTDYEQYF.

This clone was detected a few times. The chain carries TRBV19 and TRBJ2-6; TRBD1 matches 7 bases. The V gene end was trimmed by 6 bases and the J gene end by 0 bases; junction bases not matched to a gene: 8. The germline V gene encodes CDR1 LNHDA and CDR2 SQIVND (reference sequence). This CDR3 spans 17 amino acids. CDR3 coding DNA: TGTGCCAGTAGGAGCTCGGGACAGAGCTCTGGGGCCAACGTCCTGACTTTC. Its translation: CASRSSGQSSGANVLTF.

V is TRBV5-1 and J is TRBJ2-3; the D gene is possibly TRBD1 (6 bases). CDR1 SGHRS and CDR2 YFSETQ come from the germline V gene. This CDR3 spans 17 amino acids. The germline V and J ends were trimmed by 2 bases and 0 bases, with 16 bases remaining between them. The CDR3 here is CASSFSSRDKSTDTQYF. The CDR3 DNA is TGCGCCAGCAGCTTCAGCTCCCGGGACAAAAGCACAGATACGCAGTATTTT.

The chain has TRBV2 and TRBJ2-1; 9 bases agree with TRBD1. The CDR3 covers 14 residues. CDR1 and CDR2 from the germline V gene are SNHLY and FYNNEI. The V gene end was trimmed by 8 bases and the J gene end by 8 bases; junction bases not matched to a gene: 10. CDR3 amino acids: CASGIGQGTYEQFF. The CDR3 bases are TGTGCCAGCGGGATTGGACAGGGGACGTATGAGCAGTTCTTC.

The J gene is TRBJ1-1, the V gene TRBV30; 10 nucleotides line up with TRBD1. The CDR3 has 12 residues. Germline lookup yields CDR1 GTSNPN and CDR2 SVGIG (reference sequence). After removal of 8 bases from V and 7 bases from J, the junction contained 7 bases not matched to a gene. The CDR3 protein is CARDRGFGEAFF. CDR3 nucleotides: TGTGCCCGGGACAGGGGATTTGGTGAAGCTTTCTTT. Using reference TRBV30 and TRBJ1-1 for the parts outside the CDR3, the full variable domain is SQTIHQWPATLVQPVGSPLSLECTVEGTSNPNLYWYRQAAGRGLQLLFYSVGIGQISSEVPQNLSASRPQDRQFILSSKKLLLSDSGFYLCARDRGFGEAFFGQGTRLTVV.

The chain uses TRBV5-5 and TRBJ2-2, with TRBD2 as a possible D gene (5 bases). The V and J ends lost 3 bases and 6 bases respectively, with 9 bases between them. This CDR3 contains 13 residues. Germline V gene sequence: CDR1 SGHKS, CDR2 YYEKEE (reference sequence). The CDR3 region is CASSSWTAGELFF. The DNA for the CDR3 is TGTGCCAGCAGCTCCTGGACTGCCGGGGAGCTGTTTTTT.

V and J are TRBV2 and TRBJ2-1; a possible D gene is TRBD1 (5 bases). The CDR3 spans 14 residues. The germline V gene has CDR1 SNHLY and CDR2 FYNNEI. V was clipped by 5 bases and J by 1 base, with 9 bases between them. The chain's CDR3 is CASSPDRSYNEQFF. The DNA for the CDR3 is TGTGCCAGCAGTCCTGACAGATCCTACAATGAGCAGTTCTTC.

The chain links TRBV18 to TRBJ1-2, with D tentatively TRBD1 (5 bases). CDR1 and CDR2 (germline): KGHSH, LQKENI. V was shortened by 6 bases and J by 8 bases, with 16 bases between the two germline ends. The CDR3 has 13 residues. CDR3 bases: TGTGCCAGCTCCGAGCAGGGTTTTTTAGGCTACACCTTC. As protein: CASSEQGFLGYTF.

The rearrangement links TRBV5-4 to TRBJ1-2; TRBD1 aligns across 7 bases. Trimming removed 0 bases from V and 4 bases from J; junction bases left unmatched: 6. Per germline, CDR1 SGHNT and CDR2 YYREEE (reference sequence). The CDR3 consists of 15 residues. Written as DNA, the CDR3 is TGTGCCAGCAGCTTGGTGGGGGGACAGCTCTATGGCTACACCTTC. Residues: CASSLVGGQLYGYTF.